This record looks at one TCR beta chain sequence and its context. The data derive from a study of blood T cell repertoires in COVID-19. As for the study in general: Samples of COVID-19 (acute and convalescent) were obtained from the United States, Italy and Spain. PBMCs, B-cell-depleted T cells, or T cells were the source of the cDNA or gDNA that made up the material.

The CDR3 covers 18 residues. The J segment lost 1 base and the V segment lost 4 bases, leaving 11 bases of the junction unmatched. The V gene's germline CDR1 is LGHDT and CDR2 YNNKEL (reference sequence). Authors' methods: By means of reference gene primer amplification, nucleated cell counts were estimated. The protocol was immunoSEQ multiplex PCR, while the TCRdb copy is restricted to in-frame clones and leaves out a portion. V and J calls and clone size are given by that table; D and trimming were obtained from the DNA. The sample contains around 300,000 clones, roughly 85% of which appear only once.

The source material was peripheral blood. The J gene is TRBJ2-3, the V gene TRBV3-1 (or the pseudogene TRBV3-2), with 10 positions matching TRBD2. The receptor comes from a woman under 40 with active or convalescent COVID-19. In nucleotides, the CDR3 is TGTGCCAGCAGCCGGGGCAGCGGGGGGGCTGTTGGCACAGATACGCAGTATTTT. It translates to CASSRGSGGAVGTDTQYF.